The next 6 T cell receptor beta chains were all read from a single sample in a study of blood T cell repertoires in COVID-19 (dated by TCRdb to the early 2020s). Library preparation used the immunoSEQ multiplex PCR assay. TCRdb provides this immuneACCESS table in a form limited to in-frame rearrangements. Some clones are lacking; in checked studies, under half of them reflect an unresolved V gene, and why the rest are absent is not known. Within this sample are approximately 200,000 clones, with around 90% of them counted one time only. The ten most abundant clones make up 1.2% of the sample. Sequenced: PBMCs or T cells enriched from blood (not recorded which). All receptors come from a man aged 25 to 45 who had recovered from COVID-19.

The chain recombines TRBV19 with TRBJ1-6, with 10 nucleotides matching TRBD1. The trim removed 7 bases at V and 10 bases at J, leaving 7 bases unmatched. CDR1 LNHDA and CDR2 SQIVND come from the germline V gene (reference sequence). CDR3 length: 14 residues. The CDR3: CASNPGTGVSPLHF. CDR3 sequence (DNA): TGTGCCAGTAACCCCGGGACAGGGGTCTCACCCCTCCACTTT.

This clone was counted a single time. This CDR3 is CASRMTGDSQPQHF. CDR3 sequence (DNA): TGTGCCAGTAGGATGACAGGGGACAGTCAGCCCCAGCATTTT. The rearrangement joins TRBV19 to TRBJ1-5; 8 bases map to TRBD1. Germline V CDR1 and CDR2: LNHDA, SQIVND (reference sequence). Trimming at V came to 6 bases and at J to 6 bases, leaving 7 bases not matched to a gene. The CDR3 totals 14 residues.

V gene TRBV2 combines with J gene TRBJ1-5, with 10 bases aligning to TRBD1. This CDR3 has 14 residues. Trimming removed 6 bases from V and 7 bases from J; junction bases left unmatched: 6. Germline V gene lookup returns CDR1 SNHLY and CDR2 FYNNEI. CDR3 DNA: TGTGCCAGCAGCGGGACAGGGGAAGTGCAGCCCCAGCATTTT. Residues: CASSGTGEVQPQHF. The full variable domain, its missing parts supplied by reference TRBV2 and TRBJ1-5, is EPEVTQTPSHQVTQMGQEVILRCVPISNHLYFYWYRQILGQKVEFLVSFYNNEISEKSEIFDDQFSVERPDGSNFTLKIRSTKLEDSAMYFCASSGTGEVQPQHFGDGTRLSIL.

The V gene is TRBV7-6, the J gene TRBJ1-4, with 8 positions matching TRBD1. The germline V gene has CDR1 SGHVS and CDR2 FNYEAQ. This CDR3 is built from 16 residues. The V segment lost 5 bases and the J segment 5 bases; nucleotides outside the gene matches: 10. CDR3 residues: CASSPTPDRANEKLFF. DNA for the CDR3: TGTGCCAGCAGCCCTACTCCGGACAGGGCCAATGAAAAACTGTTTTTT.

This chain links TRBV2 with TRBJ2-1; D unresolved. V lost 6 bases and J lost 3, with 6 bases in between. Germline CDR1 is SNHLY and CDR2 is FYNNEI. The CDR3 runs to 12 residues. The chain's CDR3 is CASSDNYNEQFF. CDR3 bases: TGTGCCAGCAGCGACAACTACAATGAGCAGTTCTTC.

This rearrangement joins TRBV7-2 to TRBJ2-1, with unresolved D. The CDR3 consists of 13 residues. V lost 1 base to trimming and J lost 12 bases, with 13 bases between them. Germline V gene sequence: CDR1 SGHTA, CDR2 FQGNSA. CDR3 nucleotides: TGTGCCAGCAGCTTAGGGGCTCAGGTGATGCAGTTCTTC. Residues: CASSLGAQVMQFF.